This entry is about one TCR beta chain. This clonotype was observed a single time. Its antigen is currently not known. No much larger clonotype is one base removed from it; base qualities were not supplied. On its own, one read is weak support. These data originate in a study of blood T cells in healthy people across ages (dated by TCRdb to about 2015). Some background on the complete study: In model experiments, template switching captured about one uniquely barcoded TCR beta cDNA molecule for every two T cells. The donors were divided into four age groups: young (average around 15 years), middle-aged (under 40), aged (62) and long-lived (82). Using deep sequencing normalized with unique cDNA molecular identifiers, the study measured how TCR beta repertoire diversity changes with age. Two additional independent replicas of 1 million unique cDNA reads from the same blood draw were analyzed for two donors (one aged 18 to 29 and one aged 80 or older). To avoid experimental bias, donors of different ages were randomly spread across the sequencing lanes. The paper's findings and limits, for the study overall: Conclusive comparison of naive and antigen-experienced compartments was prevented by the profiling of bulk unsorted PBMCs. The long-lived group showed more naive CD4+ T cells, fewer expanded clones and increased TCR diversity than the aged group, suggesting age selection. Total diversity estimates from one million sequenced T cells were considered lower bounds and underestimates. Because the CMV infection status of the donors was unknown, age-related changes in expanded clonotypes may potentially have been confounded. Observed TCR beta diversity correlated strongly with the percentage of naive T cells measured by flow cytometry. As age increased, observed TCR beta diversity per million T cells dropped in a roughly linear way, and a significant reduction was already evident by age about 40.

Library generation was performed with 5' RACE. Sequenced using an Illumina HiSeq 2500. A second PCR of roughly 6 to 12 cycles was performed with a sample-barcoded 5' primer and a J-beta primer mix. A template-switch 5' adaptor carrying 12 random nucleotides introduced a unique molecular identifier onto each TCR beta cDNA molecule. Each sample yielded at least 3 million CDR3-containing paired-end reads. First-strand cDNA synthesis was performed from all RNA using the Mint cDNA synthesis kit, with priming by a TRBC-specific oligonucleotide. All cDNA was treated with uracil-DNA glycosylase and then went through a first 18-cycle PCR with the universal primers M1SS and BC2_uni_R. In the source study's methods: For normalization, 1 million high-quality reads were randomly selected from each sample, with every read carrying a distinct molecular identifier. Instead of being binned into consensus sequences, reads with shared molecular identifiers were discarded. MiTCR, set to a Q25 quality threshold and the strictest error-elimination algorithm, was used for CDR3 identification, clonotype clustering and error correction. Lower-bound total TCR beta diversity was estimated with a nonparametric unseen species model using Euler transformation. Using fastp at Q25 and MiXCR, TCRdb reprocessed the public reads and kept productive beta chains. Identical CDR3 proteins give one entry, which carries the most common genes and DNA. TCRdb's processing, not the study's, gives the V and J calls here. This sample is represented by about 680,000 distinct CDR3 sequences; 49% of them were singletons. About 32% of the sample is in the top ten clones.

Its CDR3 holds 12 amino acids, cysteine through phenylalanine. Just CDR3 DNA is preserved here, 36 bases in frame from base 1. Reading the germline V gene (reference sequence) gives CDR1 DFQATT and CDR2 SNEGSKA. V is shortened by 1 base, J by 5 bases, and the region joining them spans 8 bases. The roughly 37 donors, aged about 6 to 100 years, were systemically healthy Caucasian individuals from Russia. Each donor gave ten milliliters of peripheral blood, collected into EDTA-treated Vacutainer tubes. Ficoll-Paque density-gradient centrifugation was used to isolate PBMCs, with at least 6 million per sample. Trizol reagent was used to extract total RNA from PBMCs, with at least 6 micrograms per sample. Naive CD45RAhigh/CD27high T cell percentages were measured by flow cytometry on a PBMC aliquot from every donor.

The sample comprised blood. This TCR derives from a woman aged 55-69 years in good health. The chain is encoded by TRBV20-1 joined to TRBJ1-2, with an unclear D gene assignment. The CDR3 loop reads CSARAPGYGYTF. The DNA reads as follows: TGCAGTGCTAGAGCCCCGGGGTATGGCTACACCTTC.